This T cell receptor beta chain emerged from a study of human CD8 memory T cell subsets (dated by TCRdb to the early 2020s). About the full investigation: To assess how stem-like (TSTEM), progenitor exhausted-like (TPEX) and effector memory CD8+ T cell subsets are clonally related, the TCRbeta repertoires of these three subsets were compared. TCRbeta repertoires were obtained from over five donors, each contributing TSTEM, TPEX and effector memory subsets.

Peripheral blood mononuclear cells were isolated from healthy donor buffy coats by density gradient separation. In the study, total CD8+ T cells were enriched by negative magnetic separation with EasySep or MojoSort CD8+ T cell isolation kits. An RNeasy Mini Kit was used to extract total RNA from duplicate vials of some 160,000 sorted CD8+ T cells per subset. PBMCs were used either fresh or after cryopreservation in fetal bovine serum containing 10% DMSO. Fluorescence-activated cell sorting on a FACSAria III was used to sort CD8+ T cell subsets to purity. In the case of this clonotype: This receptor's antigen is unknown.

Spanning cysteine to phenylalanine, the CDR3 consists of 14 amino acids. No DNA appears here. Via the germline V gene, CDR1 is SQVTM and CDR2 ANQGSEA. A Human TCR Profiling Kit was used to prepare UMI-labeled 5' RACE TCRbeta libraries. The same number of PCR cycles was used to prepare all TCRbeta libraries in parallel. Per the source publication's procedure: Each TCRbeta library contained between about 2,900 and 20,000 functional CDR3beta clonotypes. MIGEC 1.2.9 was used for UMI extraction and consensus assembly, with at least three reads per UMI being required. MiXCR 3.0.3 was used to extract the in-frame CDR3beta repertoires. Diversity metrics were computed in VDJtools 1.2.1 after downsampling each sample to 42,000 randomly selected UMIs. For each sample pair, the repertoire overlap metrics D, R and F2 were calculated in VDJtools using the top 3,000 clones. TCRdb reprocessed the public reads and reports one entry per CDR3 protein sequence, without DNA. The V and J calls and clone size are TCRdb's, not the authors'. This sample's table contains roughly 18,000 distinct CDR3 sequences. About 5% of the sample is in the top ten clones.

The research as a whole found: Based on Chao1 estimates, TSTEM subsets appeared to have greater repertoire diversity than TPEX subsets, which may reflect a broader range of specificities. Only TCRbeta chains were sequenced, and the repertoire comparisons were based on about six donors and tested using paired t-tests with Bonferroni correction. Although both stem-like subsets shared clonotypes with effector memory cells, the overlap between TSTEM and TPEX repertoires was minimal, suggesting distinct antigen spectra for the TSTEM and TPEX subsets. Normalized Shannon-Wiener diversity was similarly high in the TSTEM and TPEX subsets, while the effector memory subsets were comparatively less diverse.

The chain links TRBV29-1 with TRBJ2-3. This clonotype was obtained from a human donor in good health. The sequencing input was CD8+ T cells from PBMCs. This receptor carries the CDR3 CSVVRPPSTDTQYF.